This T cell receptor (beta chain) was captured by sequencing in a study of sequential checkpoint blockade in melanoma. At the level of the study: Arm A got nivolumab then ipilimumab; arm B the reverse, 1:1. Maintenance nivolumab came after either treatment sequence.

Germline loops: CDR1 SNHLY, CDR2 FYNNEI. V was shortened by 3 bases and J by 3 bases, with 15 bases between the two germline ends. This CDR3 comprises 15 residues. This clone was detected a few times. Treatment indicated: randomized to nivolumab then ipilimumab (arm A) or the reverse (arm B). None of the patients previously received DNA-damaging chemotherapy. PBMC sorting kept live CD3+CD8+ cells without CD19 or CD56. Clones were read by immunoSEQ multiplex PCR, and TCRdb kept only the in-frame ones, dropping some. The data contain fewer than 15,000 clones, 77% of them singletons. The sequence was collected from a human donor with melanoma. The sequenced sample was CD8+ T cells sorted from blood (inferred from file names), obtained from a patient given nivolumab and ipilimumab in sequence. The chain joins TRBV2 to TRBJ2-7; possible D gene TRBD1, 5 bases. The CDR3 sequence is CASSEGLPKLYEQYF. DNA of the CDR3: TGTGCCAGCAGTGAGGGGCTCCCTAAACTCTACGAGCAGTACTTC. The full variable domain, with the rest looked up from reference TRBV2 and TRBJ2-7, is EPEVTQTPSHQVTQMGQEVILRCVPISNHLYFYWYRQILGQKVEFLVSFYNNEISEKSEIFDDQFSVERPDGSNFTLKIRSTKLEDSAMYFCASSEGLPKLYEQYFGPGTRLTVT.